The clone carrying this TCR beta chain was observed a few times. What it recognizes is unknown. The germline gene is not matched at one end of the junction; a read error may be the cause. This record belongs to a study of CD8+ T cells in alopecia areata. Findings and caveats of the study: Lesional scalp, especially alopecia totalis/universalis, showed higher clonality than normal scalp.

It was cDNA, reverse transcribed from extracted RNA, that served as the sequencing template. Repertoires were generated with immunoSEQ multiplex PCR, while TCRdb's copy carries only in-frame clones and drops some. Of 95,000 to 120,000 clones in the sample, around 59% were seen once. The sequence derives from a human donor in good health. Material for sequencing was CD8+ T cells sorted from blood.

The CDR3 coding sequence is TGTGCTAGCAGCCCCGGAGCGGGGCCTTACGAGCAGTACTTC. It is translated as CASSPGAGPYEQYF. V is TRBV7-7 and J is TRBJ2-7, with 7 bases matching TRBD2. This CDR3 contains 14 residues. Germline assignment: CDR1 SSHAT and CDR2 FNYEAQ (reference sequence).